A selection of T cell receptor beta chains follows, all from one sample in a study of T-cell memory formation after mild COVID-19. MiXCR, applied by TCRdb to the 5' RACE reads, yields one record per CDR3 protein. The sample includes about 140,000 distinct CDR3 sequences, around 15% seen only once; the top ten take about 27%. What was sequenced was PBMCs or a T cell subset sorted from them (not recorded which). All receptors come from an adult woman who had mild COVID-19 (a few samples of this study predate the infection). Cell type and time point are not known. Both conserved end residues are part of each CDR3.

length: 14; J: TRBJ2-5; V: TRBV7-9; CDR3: CAGRSSGYQETQYF
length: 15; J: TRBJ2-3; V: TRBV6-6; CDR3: CASSYSTGASDTQYF
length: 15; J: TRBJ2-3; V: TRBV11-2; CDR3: CASSLGTAERDTQYF
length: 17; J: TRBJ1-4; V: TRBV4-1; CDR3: CASSQVAIDSENEKLFF
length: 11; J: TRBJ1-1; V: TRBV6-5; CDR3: CASYSDRGAFF
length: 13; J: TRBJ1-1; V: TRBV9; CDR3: CASGTGENTEAFF
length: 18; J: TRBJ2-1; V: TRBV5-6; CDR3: CASSWTGPLVYSYNEQFF
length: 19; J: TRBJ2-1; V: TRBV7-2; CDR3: CASSVPRYGGTPDYNEQFF
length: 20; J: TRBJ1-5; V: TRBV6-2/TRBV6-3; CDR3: CASSYSGPEWRGSSNQPQHF
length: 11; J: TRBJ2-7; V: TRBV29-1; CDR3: CSVGVNYEQYF
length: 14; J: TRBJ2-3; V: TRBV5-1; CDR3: CASSTQGRADTQYF
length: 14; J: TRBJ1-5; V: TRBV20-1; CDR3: CSAVDSGSNQPQHF
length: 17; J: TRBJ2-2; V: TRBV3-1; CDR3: CASSQGGGQPLTGELFF
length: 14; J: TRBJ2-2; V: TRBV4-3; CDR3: CASSQEIRTGELFF